These T cell receptor beta chains were read from a single sample in a study of T cell responses to AZD1222 COVID-19 vaccine. The protocol was immunoSEQ multiplex PCR, while the TCRdb copy is restricted to in-frame clones and leaves out a portion. Of 150,000 to 200,000 clones listed, approximately 90% are singletons. The specimen was peripheral blood, collected 28 days after the second AZD1222 dose. The origin of the receptors is an adult who received the AZD1222 COVID-19 vaccine. Each CDR3 is given with its conserved first and last residue. D genes are given only for firm matches. Part of the rows lack a size; the others show once, few, many or a class for expanded clones.

clone size,D gene,J gene,V gene,CDR3 protein,CDR3 DNA
NA,NA,TRBJ1-2,TRBV12-3/TRBV12-4,CASSRDRSGYTF,TGTGCCAGCAGTCGCGACAGGTCTGGCTACACCTTC
NA,NA,TRBJ1-1,TRBV21-1,CASSKGGRGLTEAFF,TGTGCCAGCAGCAAAGGAGGGAGGGGGCTAACTGAAGCTTTCTTT
NA,NA,TRBJ2-1,TRBV7-3,CASSLGRHEQFF,TGTGCCAGCAGCTTAGGAAGGCATGAGCAGTTCTTC
few,NA,TRBJ2-5,TRBV4-1,CASSPPVLAAQETQYF,TGCGCCAGCAGCCCACCGGTGTTAGCCGCCCAAGAGACCCAGTACTTC
once,TRBD2,TRBJ2-1,TRBV11-2,CASSFGGYKYNEQFF,TGTGCCAGCAGCTTCGGGGGGTATAAGTACAATGAGCAGTTCTTC
once,NA,TRBJ1-1,TRBV27,CASSFRGGTEAFF,TGTGCCAGCAGTTTCAGGGGAGGCACTGAAGCTTTCTTT
once,TRBD1,TRBJ2-7,TRBV28,CASSLTGRYEQYF,TGTGCCAGCAGTTTGACAGGGCGCTACGAACAGTACTTC
NA,TRBD1,TRBJ1-1,TRBV7-2,CASSFSGGNTEAFF,TGTGCCAGCAGCTTCTCAGGGGGGAACACTGAAGCTTTCTTT
NA,NA,TRBJ2-7,TRBV2,CASSRSFAEQYF,TGTGCCAGCAGTCGAAGCTTTGCCGAGCAGTACTTC
NA,TRBD1,TRBJ1-5,TRBV7-9,CASSLGTGASSYQPQHF,TGTGCCAGCAGCTTAGGTACAGGGGCGTCTTCCTATCAGCCCCAGCATTTT
once,TRBD1,TRBJ1-5,TRBV10-3,CAISGPGQNNQPQHF,TGTGCCATCAGTGGGCCGGGACAGAATAATCAGCCCCAGCATTTT